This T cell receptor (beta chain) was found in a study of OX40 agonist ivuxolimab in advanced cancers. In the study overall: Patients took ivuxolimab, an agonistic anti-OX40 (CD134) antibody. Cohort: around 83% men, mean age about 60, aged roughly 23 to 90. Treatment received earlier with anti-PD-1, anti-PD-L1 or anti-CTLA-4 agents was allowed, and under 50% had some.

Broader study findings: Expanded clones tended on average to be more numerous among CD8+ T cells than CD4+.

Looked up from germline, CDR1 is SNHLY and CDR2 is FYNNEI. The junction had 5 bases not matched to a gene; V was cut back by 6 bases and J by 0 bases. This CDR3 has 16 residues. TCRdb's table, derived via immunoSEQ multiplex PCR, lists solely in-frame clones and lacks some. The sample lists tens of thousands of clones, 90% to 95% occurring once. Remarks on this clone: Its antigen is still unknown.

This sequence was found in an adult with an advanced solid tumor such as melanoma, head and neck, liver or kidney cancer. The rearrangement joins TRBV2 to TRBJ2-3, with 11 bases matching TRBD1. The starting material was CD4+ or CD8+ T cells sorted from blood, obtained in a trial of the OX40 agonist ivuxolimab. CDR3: CASSAGQGVSTDTQYF. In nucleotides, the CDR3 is TGTGCCAGCAGCGCGGGACAGGGGGTTAGCACAGATACGCAGTATTTT. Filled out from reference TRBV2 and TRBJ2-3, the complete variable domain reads EPEVTQTPSHQVTQMGQEVILRCVPISNHLYFYWYRQILGQKVEFLVSFYNNEISEKSEIFDDQFSVERPDGSNFTLKIRSTKLEDSAMYFCASSAGQGVSTDTQYFGPGTRLTVL.